This TCR beta chain was recovered during a study of T cells in Graves' hyperthyroidism and ophthalmopathy. Regarding the study as a whole: Ophthalmopathy and stable hyperthyroidism were separated by a 13 V-J model.

Concerning this clonotype: What it recognizes is unknown.

The CDR3 is 16 amino acids. CDR1 is SNHLY and CDR2 is FYNNEI in the germline V gene. The V and J ends lost 6 bases and 3 bases respectively, with 18 bases between them. It was RNA transcripts that yielded the amplified TCR beta CDR3 regions. First-round RT-PCR of the TCR CDR3 relied on the HTBI primer set. One entry per CDR3 protein results from TCRdb running MiXCR on the multiplex PCR reads. The sample includes roughly 710,000 distinct CDR3 sequences, just over 35% of them seen just once. The J gene is TRBJ1-5, the V gene TRBV2; TRBD1 is a possible D gene (6 bases). The source material was blood. The receptor's source is a woman between 35 and 50 years old with Graves' hyperthyroidism. CDR3 in DNA: TGTGCCAGCAGCCAAGACCCAGGGGCTAACAATCAGCCCCAGCATTTT. It codes for CASSQDPGANNQPQHF.